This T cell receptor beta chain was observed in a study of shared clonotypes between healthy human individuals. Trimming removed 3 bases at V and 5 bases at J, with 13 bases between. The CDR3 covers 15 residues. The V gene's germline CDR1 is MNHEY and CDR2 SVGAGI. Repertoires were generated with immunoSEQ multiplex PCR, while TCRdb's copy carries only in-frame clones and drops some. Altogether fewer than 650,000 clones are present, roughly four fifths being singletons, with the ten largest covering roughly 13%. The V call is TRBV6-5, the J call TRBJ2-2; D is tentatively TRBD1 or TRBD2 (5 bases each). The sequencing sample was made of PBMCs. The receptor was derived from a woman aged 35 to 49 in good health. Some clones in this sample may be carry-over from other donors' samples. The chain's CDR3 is CASSYKVGGTGELFF. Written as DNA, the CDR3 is TGTGCCAGCAGTTATAAGGTTGGGGGAACCGGGGAGCTGTTTTTT.